A single sample gave rise to the 2 T cell receptor beta chains below, sequenced in a study of blood T cell repertoires in COVID-19. Only in-frame clones appear in the TCRdb table, and some are missing; sequencing was by immunoSEQ multiplex PCR. The sample carries 70,000 to 100,000 clones, 90% recorded once. The sample comprised peripheral blood. The origin of the receptors is a woman aged 80 or over with active or convalescent COVID-19.

The V call is TRBV5-6, the J call TRBJ1-1; maybe TRBD1 (6 bases). CDR1 SGHDT and CDR2 YYEEEE come from the germline V gene. V lost 1 base and J lost 3, with 16 bases in between. The CDR3 covers 16 residues. CDR3 sequence: CASSLFMPSGDTEAFF. The CDR3 DNA reads TGTGCCAGCAGCTTGTTCATGCCCTCAGGGGACACTGAAGCTTTCTTT.

The DNA for the CDR3 is TGTGCCAGTAGTGTGGGGGGGTCAGGAGACTTATGGAGGGTTGAGCAGTTCTTC. Its protein product is CASSVGGSGDLWRVEQFF. The gene calls are TRBV19 and TRBJ2-1; TRBD2 agrees at 7 bases. With V trimmed by 5 bases and J by 9 bases, 22 bases remained unmatched. CDR1 and CDR2 (germline): LNHDA, SQIVND (reference sequence). The CDR3 loop spans 18 amino acids.